Listed below are T cell receptor beta chains from one sample, sequenced in a study of blood T cell repertoires in COVID-19. The assay was immunoSEQ multiplex PCR, and TCRdb's table has in-frame clones only and misses some. The repertoire has about 82,000 clones, roughly 80% of them found once; the top ten carry more than 15%. Input material: peripheral blood. Receptor source: an elderly man with active or convalescent COVID-19. Each CDR3 is given with its conserved first and last residue. The D gene is left open where the match is weak. Some rows have no size entry. The others give once, few or many, or a class for an expanded clone.

J gene	clone size	V gene	D gene	CDR3 DNA	CDR3 protein
TRBJ2-2	-	TRBV19	-	TGTGCCAGTAGTATAGCCGGGAGAGACGGGGAGCTGTTTTTT	CASSIAGRDGELFF
TRBJ2-3	-	TRBV7-8	-	TGTGCCAGCAGCGAACCAAAGAAAACTAGCACAGATACGCAGTATTTT	CASSEPKKTSTDTQYF
TRBJ2-3	-	TRBV14	TRBD2	TGTGCCAGCAGCGACAGACTAGCGGGACCCACAGATACGCAGTATTTT	CASSDRLAGPTDTQYF
TRBJ1-3	-	TRBV3-1/TRBV3-2	-	TGTGCCAGCAGAAACAGGGTCGGAGAAAACACCATATATTTT	CASRNRVGENTIYF
TRBJ1-4	-	TRBV11-3	TRBD1	TGTGCCAGCAGCGTCGACAGGGTCCTTGAAAAACTGTTTTTT	CASSVDRVLEKLFF
TRBJ1-2	-	TRBV28	TRBD1	TGTGCCAGCTCCAGGGGGCCCTATGGCTACACCTTC	CASSRGPYGYTF
TRBJ2-1	-	TRBV11-2	TRBD2	TGTGCCAGCAGCTTCCCGGGGGGGCCGTTCGATGAGCAGTTCTTC	CASSFPGGPFDEQFF
TRBJ1-2	once	TRBV28	-	TGTGCCAGCAGTTCCGGGACATATTCCTATGGCTACACCTTC	CASSSGTYSYGYTF
TRBJ1-4	-	TRBV3-1/TRBV3-2	-	TGTGCCAGCAGCCAATCAGCCCGGGTCGGTGAAAAACTGTTTTTT	CASSQSARVGEKLFF
TRBJ2-3	-	TRBV5-1	TRBD2	TGCGCCAGCAGGGAGGGACTAGCGGGAACGCAGTATTTT	CASREGLAGTQYF
TRBJ2-5	-	TRBV9	TRBD1	TGTGCCAGCAGCGGGGGGACAGGGAAAGAGACCCAGTACTTC	CASSGGTGKETQYF
TRBJ2-1	-	TRBV11-2	-	TGTGCCAGCAGCTTAGTTGTAGCGAAGAATTACAATGAGCAGTTCTTC	CASSLVVAKNYNEQFF
TRBJ2-1	-	TRBV6-5	TRBD2	TGTGCCAGCAGTACGATAGCGGGGCCTGGCAATGAGCAGTTCTTC	CASSTIAGPGNEQFF
TRBJ1-1	-	TRBV30	-	TGTGCCTGGACCAGATTCCCGGGCACTGAAGCTTTCTTT	CAWTRFPGTEAFF
TRBJ2-1	-	TRBV2	-	TGTGCCAGCAGTGTAAAGGGAGACTACAATGAGCAGTTCTTC	CASSVKGDYNEQFF
TRBJ2-5	-	TRBV19	TRBD1	TGTGCCAGTACCCCGAGACAGGGGGCAGGGGAGACCCAGTACTTC	CASTPRQGAGETQYF
TRBJ2-2	-	TRBV7-6	TRBD1	TGTGCCAGCAGGGCCGGGACAGGGAACACCGGGGAGCTGTTTTTT	CASRAGTGNTGELFF
TRBJ1-1	-	TRBV11-2	-	TGTGCCAGCAGCAGGGGGGGGGCATTCACTGAAGCTTTCTTT	CASSRGGAFTEAFF
TRBJ2-3	-	TRBV2	-	TGTGCCAGCAGGAAGGGGGGGTCTAGCGGACCAGATACGCAGTATTTT	CASRKGGSSGPDTQYF
TRBJ1-1	-	TRBV7-2	-	TGTGCCAGCAGCCCTGGCCCGAACACTGAAGCTTTCTTT	CASSPGPNTEAFF
TRBJ1-4	-	TRBV27	-	TGTGCCAGCAGTCTAGGGGTTCTAGGTGAAAAACTGTTTTTT	CASSLGVLGEKLFF
TRBJ1-4	-	TRBV7-9	-	TGTGCCAGCAGCCGGGGTAATGAAAAACTGTTTTTT	CASSRGNEKLFF
TRBJ2-3	-	TRBV5-6	-	TGTGCCAGCAGCTTGTTAGGGACAAAGAAGAGCACAGATACGCAGTATTTT	CASSLLGTKKSTDTQYF
TRBJ1-5	once	TRBV27	TRBD1	TGTGCCAGCAGTCCCGGGACAGGTCATCAGCCCCAGCATTTT	CASSPGTGHQPQHF
TRBJ2-3	-	TRBV25-1	TRBD2	TGTGCCAGCAGTGACGCCCGGGGGGGGATCACAGATACGCAGTATTTT	CASSDARGGITDTQYF
TRBJ2-3	-	TRBV29-1	TRBD2	TGCAGCGTTGAAGGGACTAGCGGGGACACAGATACGCAGTATTTT	CSVEGTSGDTDTQYF